What follows are 8 T cell receptor beta chains derived from one specimen sequenced in a study of blood T cell repertoires in COVID-19. The protocol was immunoSEQ multiplex PCR, while the TCRdb copy is restricted to in-frame clones and leaves out a portion. The table records approximately 400,000 clones, approximately 89% of them present only once. Sequenced material: peripheral blood. The receptors were sampled from a woman aged 50 to 60 with COVID-19, enrolled during active disease.

The chain employs TRBV18 and TRBJ1-1; D gene uncertain. This CDR3 is 13 amino acids long. V shed 4 bases and J shed 8 bases, with 14 bases lying between them. Germline CDR1 is KGHSH and CDR2 is LQKENI. The CDR3 is CASSLPPTPEAFF. As DNA, the CDR3 is TGTGCCAGCTCACTCCCCCCAACTCCCGAAGCTTTCTTT.

V usage is TRBV10-3 and J usage is TRBJ1-1, with 7 bases aligning to TRBD1. V was clipped by 10 bases and J by 1 base; unmatched bases: 6. The germline V gene has CDR1 ENHRY and CDR2 SYGVKD. The length of the CDR3 is 13 residues. CDR3 loop: CATRQGSNTEAFF. CDR3 nucleotides: TGTGCCACACGACAGGGATCGAACACTGAAGCTTTCTTT.

This chain links TRBV9 with TRBJ2-3; 7 positions agree with TRBD2. The CDR3 sequence is 15 residues long. With V trimmed by 0 bases and J by 1 base, 2 bases remained unmatched. Germline CDR1 SGDLS, CDR2 YYNGEE. This CDR3 is CASSVELAGTDTQYF. CDR3 in DNA: TGTGCCAGCAGCGTAGAGCTAGCGGGCACAGATACGCAGTATTTT.

This chain uses TRBV6-4 with TRBJ2-2, with D possibly TRBD2 on 6 matching bases. The CDR3 covers 17 residues. V lost 3 bases and J 3 bases, leaving 17 bases between the germline ends. From germline, CDR1 is MRHNA and CDR2 SNTAGT. This chain's CDR3 is CASSESGWRGDTGELFF. In nucleotides, the CDR3 is TGTGCCAGCAGTGAATCGGGGTGGAGGGGAGACACCGGGGAGCTGTTTTTT.

CDR3 region: CASSLGLASYEQYF. The CDR3 region has the DNA TGTGCCAGCAGCTTAGGACTAGCCTCCTACGAGCAGTACTTC. This rearrangement joins TRBV7-9 to TRBJ2-7; TRBD2 aligns across 7 bases. The germline CDR1 and CDR2 sequences are SEHNR and FQNEAQ (reference sequence). Germline trimming cut 1 base from V and 0 bases from J; bases unmatched to any gene: 0. The CDR3 length is 14 residues.

The genes are TRBV30 and TRBJ1-5; maybe TRBD1 (5 bases). In germline, CDR1 is GTSNPN, CDR2 SVGIG (reference sequence). The V and J ends lost 4 bases and 1 base respectively, with 14 bases between them. This CDR3 has 15 residues. The CDR3 coding sequence is TGTGCCTGGACCGCACAGGCTCTAAGCAATCAGCCCCAGCATTTT. Residues: CAWTAQALSNQPQHF.

This clone turned up a few times. The CDR3 DNA is TGTGCCAGCAGCTTAGAGGAGAATTCACCCCTCCACTTT. Translated: CASSLEENSPLHF. The chain uses TRBV11-3 and TRBJ1-6; no firm D call. Trimming cost V 0 bases and J 7 bases, with 4 bases left between them. The CDR3 runs 13 residues. From germline, CDR1 is SGHNT and CDR2 YENEEA.

A few counts support this clone. This chain connects TRBV6-5 to TRBJ1-5, with TRBD1 as a possible D gene (6 bases). Germline CDR1 reads MNHEY; CDR2 reads SVGAGI. The CDR3 is 16 residues long. Trimming pared 0 bases from V and 4 bases from J, leaving 13 bases between. CDR3 in amino acids: CASSYSGRGPNQPQHF. The CDR3 DNA reads TGTGCCAGCAGTTACTCTGGCAGGGGCCCGAATCAGCCCCAGCATTTT.